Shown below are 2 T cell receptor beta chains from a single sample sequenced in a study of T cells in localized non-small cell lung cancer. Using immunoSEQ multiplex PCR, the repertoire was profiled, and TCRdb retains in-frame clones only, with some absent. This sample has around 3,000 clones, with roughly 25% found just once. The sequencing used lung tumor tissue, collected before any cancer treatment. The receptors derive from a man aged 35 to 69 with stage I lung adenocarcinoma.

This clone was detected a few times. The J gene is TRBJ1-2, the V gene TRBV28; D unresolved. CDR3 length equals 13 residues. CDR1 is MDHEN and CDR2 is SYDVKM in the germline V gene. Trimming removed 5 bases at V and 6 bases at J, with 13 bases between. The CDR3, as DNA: TGTGCCAGCAGTATTGTCGGAAAGAATGGCTACACCTTC. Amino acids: CASSIVGKNGYTF.

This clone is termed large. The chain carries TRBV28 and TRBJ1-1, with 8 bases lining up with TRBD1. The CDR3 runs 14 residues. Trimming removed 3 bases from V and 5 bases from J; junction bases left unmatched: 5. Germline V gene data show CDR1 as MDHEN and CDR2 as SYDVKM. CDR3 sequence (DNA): TGTGCCAGCAGTTTCCAGGGGGCTGGTACTGAAGCTTTCTTT. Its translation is CASSFQGAGTEAFF.